A single sample is the source of the 30 T cell receptor beta chains below, sequenced in a study of T cell responses to AZD1222 COVID-19 vaccine. TCRdb keeps only in-frame clones here, not all; method: immunoSEQ multiplex PCR. The table includes about 100,000 clones, 88% detected once. The source material was peripheral blood, sampled on day 0 of AZD1222 vaccination. Receptors originate from an adult in good health.

The chain has TRBV7-6 and TRBJ2-2; 11 positions agree with TRBD2. Trimming took 5 bases from V and 7 from J; bases not matched to a gene: 15. The CDR3 has 18 residues. The germline CDR1 and CDR2 sequences are SGHVS and FNYEAQ. CDR3 sequence (DNA): TGTGCCAGCAGCCTAAGGCCCGGACTAGCGGGCTCAGGCGGGGAGCTGTTTTTT. Residues: CASSLRPGLAGSGGELFF.

The chain uses TRBV28 and TRBJ1-5, with D perhaps matching TRBD1 (5 bases). Deletions cut 6 bases from V and 2 bases from J, with 14 bases between. Germline values: CDR1 MDHEN, CDR2 SYDVKM. The CDR3 runs 15 residues. CDR3 sequence (DNA): TGTGCCAGCAGCTGGCGGGGCTTGGGCAATCAGCCCCAGCATTTT. This sequence encodes CASSWRGLGNQPQHF.

The gene calls are TRBV11-3 and TRBJ1-4; D is undetermined. Trimming took 10 bases from V and 8 from J, leaving 5 bases between them. CDR3 length: 9 amino acids. Germline V gene data show CDR1 as SGHNT and CDR2 as YENEEA. Written as DNA, the CDR3 is TGTGCCACCTTGGAAAAACTGTTTTTT. Translated: CATLEKLFF.

J is TRBJ2-1 and V is TRBV15, with D tentatively TRBD2 (6 bases). CDR1 is LNHNV and CDR2 is YYDKDF in the germline V gene (reference sequence). Between the trimmed V and J ends, which lost 1 base and 10 bases, there was a span of 8 bases. The CDR3 length is 12 residues. This CDR3 is CATSRVGGEQFF. Written as DNA, the CDR3 is TGTGCCACCAGCAGAGTTGGGGGGGAGCAGTTCTTC. Supplemented by reference TRBV15 and TRBJ2-1, the full variable domain reads DAMVIQNPRYQVTQFGKPVTLSCSQTLNHNVMYWYQQKSSQAPKLLFHYYDKDFNNEADTPDNFQSRRPNTSFCFLDIRSPGLGDTAMYLCATSRVGGEQFFGPGTRLTVL.

This chain joins TRBV11-3 and TRBJ2-7, with TRBD2 matching 9 bases. The J segment lost 3 bases and the V segment lost 1 base, leaving 4 bases of the junction unmatched. Germline lookup yields CDR1 SGHNT and CDR2 YENEEA. CDR3 length: 15 residues. The CDR3 sequence: CASSLVTSGYYEQYF. The DNA for the CDR3 is TGTGCCAGCAGCTTAGTGACTAGCGGCTACTACGAGCAGTACTTC.

The chain uses TRBV29-1 and TRBJ2-3; tentative D call: TRBD1 (5 bases). Germline assignment: CDR1 SQVTM and CDR2 ANQGSEA. The ends were cut back, 8 bases at V and 2 bases at J, with 14 bases in the middle. The CDR3 covers 13 residues. The CDR3 sequence is CSLWSDTTDTQYF. CDR3 nucleotide sequence: TGCAGCCTCTGGTCGGACACCACAGATACGCAGTATTTT.

This CDR3 reads CASRRGTEAFF. The CDR3 DNA is TGTGCCAGCAGAAGGGGCACTGAAGCTTTCTTT. The chain employs TRBV27 and TRBJ1-1; tentatively, D is TRBD1 (5 bases). V was trimmed by 6 bases and J by 4 bases, leaving 6 bases between them. Looked up from germline, CDR1 is MNHEY and CDR2 is SMNVEV (reference sequence). This CDR3 has 11 residues.

V and J are TRBV4-3 and TRBJ2-1; D gene unclear. The CDR3 has 19 residues. Trimming took off 0 bases at V and 1 base at J, with 19 bases between the two ends. Germline-derived CDR1 and CDR2 are LGHNA and YSLEER. The CDR3 is CASSQEPSRDLWSYNEQFF. The CDR3 DNA follows: TGCGCCAGCAGCCAAGAGCCCTCGAGAGACCTCTGGTCCTACAATGAGCAGTTCTTC.

The chain couples TRBV7-4 to TRBJ2-7, with TRBD2 matching 14 bases. V was pared by 0 bases and J by 4 bases, with 14 bases of the junction left unmatched. Per the germline V gene, CDR1 is SGHVT and CDR2 is SQSDAQ. The CDR3 spans 20 residues. The CDR3: CASSLARRLAGGPRIYEQYF. Written as DNA, the CDR3 is TGTGCCAGCAGCTTAGCGAGGCGACTAGCGGGAGGGCCCAGGATATACGAGCAGTACTTC.

CDR3: CASSREQGGSYNEQFF. CDR3 DNA: TGTGCCAGCAGCCGCGAACAGGGGGGCTCCTACAATGAGCAGTTCTTC. The chain links TRBV4-2 to TRBJ2-1; 8 nucleotides match TRBD1. The CDR3 length is 16 residues. V lost 4 bases to trimming and J lost 0 bases; unmatched junction nucleotides: 5. CDR1 is LGHNA, CDR2 YNFKEQ, per germline.

V gene TRBV7-2 combines with J gene TRBJ1-2, with D maybe TRBD1 (5 bases). The CDR3 runs 15 residues. Looked up from germline, CDR1 is SGHTA and CDR2 is FQGNSA. Trimming took off 1 base at V and 4 bases at J, with 13 bases between the two ends. CDR3 region: CASSLGTGEIYGYTF. The CDR3 DNA is TGTGCCAGCAGCTTAGGTACGGGGGAGATCTATGGCTACACCTTC.

The CDR3 region has the DNA TGTGCCTGGAGTCTCCAACCGGGACAGGGCAGAAACACCATATATTTT. As protein: CAWSLQPGQGRNTIYF. The rearrangement uses TRBV30 and TRBJ1-3; TRBD1 matches 9 bases. The junction had 10 bases not matched to a gene; V was cut back by 2 bases and J by 5 bases. Germline CDR1 is GTSNPN and CDR2 is SVGIG (reference sequence). The CDR3 extends over 16 amino acids.

V gene TRBV11-2 combines with J gene TRBJ2-1; tentative D call: TRBD2 (6 bases). Trimming removed 8 bases at V and 5 bases at J, with 19 bases between. From germline, CDR1 is SGHAT and CDR2 FQNNGV. CDR3 size: 15 residues. CDR3 region: CASAKMGGGDNEQFF. The CDR3 nucleotides read TGTGCCAGCGCGAAGATGGGAGGTGGGGACAATGAGCAGTTCTTC.

The chain recombines TRBV6-2 or TRBV6-3 with TRBJ1-1; TRBD1 agrees at 7 bases. CDR1 is MNHEY, CDR2 SVGEGT, per germline. V was clipped by 2 bases and J by 5 bases; unmatched bases: 8. The CDR3 has 15 residues. CDR3 in amino acids: CASSYDRGRWTEAFF. The CDR3 bases are TGTGCCAGCAGTTACGATAGGGGGCGATGGACTGAAGCTTTCTTT.

The chain couples TRBV7-9 to TRBJ1-1; no clear D. Between the trimmed V and J ends, which lost 4 bases and 0 bases, there was a span of 12 bases. The germline gives CDR1 SEHNR, CDR2 FQNEAQ (reference sequence). The CDR3 runs 15 residues. CDR3 sequence: CASSSAGQLNTEAFF. The CDR3 DNA reads as TGTGCCAGCAGCTCCGCCGGCCAGTTGAACACTGAAGCTTTCTTT. Drawing the rest from reference TRBV7-9 and TRBJ1-1, the complete variable domain is DTGVSQNPRHKITKRGQNVTFRCDPISEHNRLYWYRQTLGQGPEFLTYFQNEAQLEKSRLLSDRFSAERPKGSFSTLEIQRTEQGDSAMYLCASSSAGQLNTEAFFGQGTRLTVV.

The chain recombines TRBV5-5 with TRBJ2-2; 7 bases align to TRBD1. Germline CDR1 SGHKS, CDR2 YYEKEE (reference sequence). This CDR3 contains 15 residues. Trimming took 3 bases from V and 2 from J; bases not matched to a gene: 4. CDR3 in amino acids: CASSSRDRNTGELFF. The CDR3 DNA reads as TGTGCCAGCAGCTCCCGGGACAGAAACACCGGGGAGCTGTTTTTT.

The CDR3 loop reads CASSEQRLAGGPLYEQYF. CDR3 DNA: TGTGCCAGCAGTGAACAGCGACTAGCGGGAGGGCCTCTCTACGAGCAGTACTTC. The rearrangement links TRBV2 to TRBJ2-7; 14 nucleotides match TRBD2. The V gene end was trimmed by 2 bases and the J gene end by 3 bases; junction bases not matched to a gene: 9. In germline, CDR1 is SNHLY, CDR2 FYNNEI. This CDR3 is 18 amino acids long.

The chain employs TRBV10-1 and TRBJ1-6; D is possibly TRBD1 (6 bases). The V gene's germline CDR1 is WNHNN and CDR2 SYGVQD (reference sequence). Between the trimmed V and J ends, which lost 10 bases and 9 bases, there was a span of 22 bases. This CDR3 region has 15 residues. The CDR3 bases are TGCGCCACCCCGGACAGACGGGGAGAGAGTTCACCCCTCCACTTT. This codes for CATPDRRGESSPLHF.

The J gene is TRBJ1-3, the V gene TRBV30; a weak D match, TRBD1 (5 bases). Trimming took 6 bases from V and 2 from J, leaving 14 bases between them. This CDR3 has 14 amino acids. Germline CDR1 GTSNPN, CDR2 SVGIG (reference sequence). The CDR3 spells CACWGGLAGNTIYF. DNA of the CDR3: TGTGCCTGCTGGGGGGGATTAGCTGGAAACACCATATATTTT.

The table lists this clone with a few counts. The J gene is TRBJ1-5, the V gene TRBV6-5; the D gene is possibly TRBD1 (5 bases). Trimming cost V 6 bases and J 7 bases, with 13 bases left between them. The CDR3 has 13 amino acids. From germline, CDR1 is MNHEY and CDR2 SVGAGI. CDR3 DNA: TGTGCCAGCAGCGATATGCAGGGACAGCCCCAGCATTTT. Amino acid sequence: CASSDMQGQPQHF.

The V gene is TRBV4-3, the J gene TRBJ2-7, with D hard to call. Germline CDR1 and CDR2: LGHNA and YSLEER. Deletions cut 0 bases from V and 9 bases from J, with 12 bases between. The CDR3 runs to 13 residues. CDR3 DNA: TGCGCCAGCAGCCAAGATTTGGGGTTTTTGCAGTACTTC. Protein: CASSQDLGFLQYF.

The chain carries TRBV5-6 and TRBJ2-7, with D uncertain. The germline V gene has CDR1 SGHDT and CDR2 YYEEEE. The CDR3 totals 14 residues. The V and J ends lost 3 bases and 3 bases respectively, with 13 bases between them. In DNA, the CDR3 is TGTGCCAGCAGCTCCCCTGGAAATGGCTACGAGCAGTACTTC. It encodes CASSSPGNGYEQYF.

The gene calls are TRBV15 and TRBJ2-1; 12 nucleotides match TRBD2. From germline, CDR1 is LNHNV and CDR2 YYDKDF (reference sequence). The CDR3 spans 17 residues. The J segment lost 7 bases and the V segment lost 0 bases, leaving 7 bases of the junction unmatched. DNA for the CDR3: TGTGCCACCAGCAGAGAGCTACTAGCGGGAGGAAGTAATGAGCAGTTCTTC. It translates to CATSRELLAGGSNEQFF.

This clone came up once. This chain joins TRBV13 and TRBJ1-1, with a possible D match to TRBD1 (6 bases). Per germline, CDR1 PRHDT and CDR2 FYEKMQ (reference sequence). CDR3 length equals 15 residues. V gave up 4 bases and J gave up 5 bases, with 17 bases separating them. The CDR3 is CASSSDDRTMTEAFF. For the CDR3, the DNA is TGTGCCAGCAGCTCCGACGACAGGACGATGACTGAAGCTTTCTTT.

The J gene is TRBJ1-2, the V gene TRBV13; D is possibly TRBD1 (5 bases). Trimming cost V 5 bases and J 6 bases, with 16 bases left between them. Looked up from germline, CDR1 is PRHDT and CDR2 is FYEKMQ (reference sequence). CDR3 length: 14 amino acids. CDR3 sequence reads: CASSPSGTLNGYTF. For the CDR3, the DNA is TGTGCCAGCAGCCCCTCCGGGACTTTAAATGGCTACACCTTC.

Only one count was recorded for this clone. The chain carries TRBV10-1 and TRBJ2-3; no clear D. The CDR3 covers 14 residues. Germline V gene data show CDR1 as WNHNN and CDR2 as SYGVQD (reference sequence). Trimming shortened V by 2 bases and J by 2 bases, and 8 bases separated the two germline ends. The chain's CDR3 is CASSEVALTDTQYF. In DNA, the CDR3 is TGCGCCAGCAGTGAGGTGGCGCTCACAGATACGCAGTATTTT.

The rearrangement joins TRBV18 to TRBJ1-6, with unresolved D. The length of the CDR3 is 14 residues. Germline V lookup: CDR1 KGHSH, CDR2 LQKENI. V gave up 6 bases and J gave up 7 bases, with 13 bases separating them. DNA of the CDR3: TGTGCCAGCTCCGTCGTTAGGGTAAATTCACCCCTCCACTTT. It codes for CASSVVRVNSPLHF.

This clone was detected once. The chain has TRBV28 and TRBJ2-7; 9 nucleotides line up with TRBD1. This CDR3 comprises 15 residues. Germline V gives CDR1 MDHEN, CDR2 SYDVKM. V dropped 2 bases and J dropped 2; count of bases not matched to a gene: 4. CDR3 DNA: TGTGCCAGCAGTTTAGACAGGGGGATGACCTACGAGCAGTACTTC. This codes for CASSLDRGMTYEQYF.

The chain employs TRBV6-2 or TRBV6-3 and TRBJ1-2; D is possibly TRBD1 (5 bases). CDR1 and CDR2 (germline): MNHEY, SVGEGT. The CDR3 has 13 amino acids. V shed 5 bases and J shed 4 bases, with 11 bases lying between them. In DNA form, the CDR3 reads TGTGCCAGCAGTACAGGAGAATCCTATGGCTACACCTTC. Translated, it gives CASSTGESYGYTF.

The table lists this clone with a few counts. The chain combines TRBV2 with TRBJ1-5; the match to TRBD1 covers 7 bases. Looked up from germline, CDR1 is SNHLY and CDR2 is FYNNEI. V trimming: 7 bases; J trimming: 3 bases; junction bases outside the gene matches: 9. CDR3 length: 15 amino acids. For the CDR3, the DNA is TGTGCCAGCAACCCAGGACAGGCGAACAATCAGCCCCAGCATTTT. Protein product: CASNPGQANNQPQHF. Full variable domain (missing parts from reference TRBV2 and TRBJ1-5): EPEVTQTPSHQVTQMGQEVILRCVPISNHLYFYWYRQILGQKVEFLVSFYNNEISEKSEIFDDQFSVERPDGSNFTLKIRSTKLEDSAMYFCASNPGQANNQPQHFGDGTRLSIL.